Below are 27 T cell receptor beta chains sequenced from a single sample in a study of vaccination effects on CD4 cells after COVID-19. Some clones are missing from TCRdb's copy, which holds only in-frame ones; the method was immunoSEQ multiplex PCR. This repertoire shows tens of thousands of clones, over 60% found once; its top ten account for approximately 15%. Ahead of sequencing, the ViraFEST assay grew antigen-specific CD4+ T cells using viral peptide pools. Having been cultured for ten to eleven days, the cells underwent CD4+ T cell isolation. PCR-confirmed SARS-CoV-2 infection occurred in the person between March and December 2020. These receptors' targets are unknown. The sequenced sample was CD4+ T cells from PBMCs cultured with HCoV-NL63 spike peptides, obtained before COVID-19 vaccination. The receptors were sampled from a human donor who had a prior SARS-CoV-2 infection.

The chain uses TRBV11-2 and TRBJ2-6; no firm D call. Trimming removed 1 base at V and 1 base at J, with 5 bases between. Germline values: CDR1 SGHAT, CDR2 FQNNGV. The CDR3 is 15 amino acids. The DNA for the CDR3 is TGTGCCAGCAGCTTAGCCCTATCTGGGGCCAACGTCCTGACTTTC. It encodes CASSLALSGANVLTF. Supplemented by reference TRBV11-2 and TRBJ2-6, the full variable domain reads EAGVAQSPRYKIIEKRQSVAFWCNPISGHATLYWYQQILGQGPKLLIQFQNNGVVDDSQLPKDRFSAERLKGVDSTLKIQPAKLEDSAVYLCASSLALSGANVLTFGAGSRLTVL.

This clone showed up just once. The gene calls are TRBV30 and TRBJ1-5; TRBD1 agrees at 8 bases. Looked up from germline, CDR1 is GTSNPN and CDR2 is SVGIG (reference sequence). The CDR3 is 13 residues long. Germline trimming cut 4 bases from V and 7 bases from J; bases unmatched to any gene: 6. The CDR3 sequence: CAWNRDRGQPQHF. The CDR3 nucleotides read TGTGCCTGGAATCGTGACAGGGGCCAGCCCCAGCATTTT.

The chain has TRBV5-1 and TRBJ1-2; D gene uncertain. This CDR3 is 13 amino acids long. Trimming cost V 0 bases and J 7 bases, with 10 bases left between them. Germline CDR1 SGHRS, CDR2 YFSETQ. CDR3 in DNA: TGCGCCAGCAGCTTGGACGCGGTGAGTGGCTACACCTTC. It yields the protein CASSLDAVSGYTF.

The chain is built from TRBV7-9 and TRBJ2-3, with D unclear. Germline V gene data show CDR1 as SEHNR and CDR2 as FQNEAQ (reference sequence). The CDR3 spans 13 residues. The V gene lost 1 base and the J gene lost 10 bases, with 12 bases spanning the gap. The CDR3 here is CASSLVVIGAQYF. CDR3 in DNA: TGTGCCAGCAGCTTAGTTGTAATCGGCGCGCAGTATTTT. Based on the CDR3 plus reference TRBV7-9 and TRBJ2-3, the full variable domain is DTGVSQNPRHKITKRGQNVTFRCDPISEHNRLYWYRQTLGQGPEFLTYFQNEAQLEKSRLLSDRFSAERPKGSFSTLEIQRTEQGDSAMYLCASSLVVIGAQYFGPGTRLTVL.

J is TRBJ1-1 and V is TRBV5-1, with 10 bases identical to TRBD1. There are 15 residues in the CDR3. Germline V gives CDR1 SGHRS, CDR2 YFSETQ. After removal of 4 bases from V and 5 bases from J, the junction contained 8 bases not matched to a gene. The DNA of the CDR3 is TGCGCCAGCAGCCCCCGGGACAGGGGTTTGACTGAAGCTTTCTTT. Translating it yields CASSPRDRGLTEAFF.

The V call is TRBV3-1 (or the pseudogene TRBV3-2), the J call TRBJ1-2; D call uncertain. V was cut by 0 bases and J by 8 bases, with 7 bases left in between. The germline V gene has CDR1 LGHDT and CDR2 YNNKEL (reference sequence). The CDR3 sequence is 12 residues long. In DNA, the CDR3 is TGTGCCAGCAGCCAAGACAATTGGGGCTACACCTTC. It specifies CASSQDNWGYTF.

The chain employs TRBV2 and TRBJ1-4; D remains ambiguous. CDR3 size: 14 residues. Germline V gene sequence: CDR1 SNHLY, CDR2 FYNNEI. Deletions cut 3 bases from V and 4 bases from J, with 9 bases between. Here the CDR3 DNA reads TGTGCCAGCAGTGATCCCCGGAATAATGAAAAACTGTTTTTT. This translates into CASSDPRNNEKLFF.

This chain joins TRBV5-1 and TRBJ2-5; D might be TRBD2 (5 bases). Germline V gives CDR1 SGHRS, CDR2 YFSETQ. V gave up 4 bases and J gave up 5 bases, with 15 bases separating them. The CDR3 loop spans 14 amino acids. The CDR3 DNA reads TGCGCCAGCAGCCCCGTTGGGAGCTCCGAGACCCAGTACTTC. Its protein product is CASSPVGSSETQYF. The whole variable domain, remainder taken from reference TRBV5-1 and TRBJ2-5, is KAGVTQTPRYLIKTRGQQVTLSCSPISGHRSVSWYQQTPGQGLQFLFEYFSETQRNKGNFPGRFSGRQFSNSRSEMNVSTLELGDSALYLCASSPVGSSETQYFGPGTRLLVL.

As DNA, the CDR3 is TGCGCCAGCAGCCCACGTTGGGATAACTATGGCTACACCTTC. Its translation is CASSPRWDNYGYTF. The rearrangement joins TRBV5-1 to TRBJ1-2, with D unclear. The germline V gene has CDR1 SGHRS and CDR2 YFSETQ. This CDR3 comprises 14 residues. Trimming stripped 4 bases from V and 1 base from J, with 11 bases between.

The rearrangement uses TRBV6-5 and TRBJ2-4, with TRBD1 identical over 9 bases. Germline values: CDR1 MNHEY, CDR2 SVGAGI. J gave up 9 bases and V 2 bases, and 5 bases lay outside the gene matches. The CDR3 sequence is 14 residues long. The CDR3 nucleotides read TGTGCCAGCAGTTACAAAACAGGGGGCGGCATTCAGTACTTC. Amino acids: CASSYKTGGGIQYF.

This clone was observed a few times. CDR3 protein: CASSSDRHGYTF. For the CDR3, the DNA is TGTGCCAGCTCATCGGACAGACATGGCTACACCTTC. The genes are TRBV18 and TRBJ1-2, with D possibly TRBD1 on 6 matching bases. The CDR3 length is 12 residues. Between the trimmed V and J ends, which lost 5 bases and 6 bases, there was a span of 10 bases. Germline CDR1 and CDR2: KGHSH and LQKENI.

V and J are TRBV6-5 and TRBJ1-2; 11 bases align to TRBD1. Germline lookup yields CDR1 MNHEY and CDR2 SVGAGI. The CDR3 runs to 14 residues. Trimming cost V 6 bases and J 9 bases; bases outside gene matches: 9. CDR3 loop: CASSPDRGPTSYTF. The CDR3 DNA follows: TGTGCCAGCAGCCCGGACAGGGGGCCTACCAGCTACACCTTC.

V is TRBV30 and J is TRBJ1-2; maybe TRBD1 (6 bases). Germline CDR1 is GTSNPN and CDR2 is SVGIG (reference sequence). V was shortened by 8 bases and J by 6 bases, with 19 bases between the two germline ends. CDR3 size: 13 residues. In DNA, the CDR3 is TGTGCCACGCTAGGGGGGGCCGACCATGGCTACACCTTC. Protein: CATLGGADHGYTF.

This chain uses TRBV24-1 with TRBJ2-1; D might be TRBD1 or TRBD2, each matching 5 bases. V dropped 3 bases and J dropped 8 bases, with 13 bases sitting between them. CDR3 length: 14 residues. The germline gives CDR1 KGHDR, CDR2 SFDVKD. The chain's CDR3 is CATSDEGPMDEQFF. DNA of the CDR3: TGTGCCACCAGTGATGAGGGGCCCATGGATGAGCAGTTCTTC.

This rearrangement joins TRBV6-6 to TRBJ1-3; 7 bases line up with TRBD1. Unmatched junction bases numbered 6, after V lost 6 bases and J lost 4 bases. The germline gives CDR1 MNHNY, CDR2 SVGAGI (reference sequence). CDR3 length: 14 amino acids. CDR3: CASSRQGSGNTIYF. The CDR3 nucleotides are TGTGCCAGCAGCCGACAGGGTTCGGGAAACACCATATATTTT.

The chain combines TRBV5-1 with TRBJ1-1; the D gene is possibly TRBD1 (6 bases). Trimming stripped 3 bases from V and 8 bases from J, with 14 bases between. The germline V gene has CDR1 SGHRS and CDR2 YFSETQ. CDR3 size: 13 residues. The CDR3 nucleotides read TGCGCCAGCAGCTCCACAGGGAAACTAGAAGCTTTCTTT. The encoded protein is CASSSTGKLEAFF. The variable domain in full, with the rest retrieved from reference TRBV5-1 and TRBJ1-1, is KAGVTQTPRYLIKTRGQQVTLSCSPISGHRSVSWYQQTPGQGLQFLFEYFSETQRNKGNFPGRFSGRQFSNSRSEMNVSTLELGDSALYLCASSSTGKLEAFFGQGTRLTVV.

The V gene is TRBV6-5, the J gene TRBJ1-1; D is unclear. The CDR3 is 14 residues long. Germline V gene lookup returns CDR1 MNHEY and CDR2 SVGAGI. Trimming took 3 bases from V and 0 from J, leaving 8 bases between them. In nucleotides, the CDR3 is TGTGCCAGCAGTTATACAGTTGTGAACACTGAAGCTTTCTTT. It translates to CASSYTVVNTEAFF.

The genes are TRBV2 and TRBJ1-1; D is perhaps TRBD1 (5 bases). This CDR3 has 14 residues. V lost 6 bases and J 1 base, leaving 12 bases between the germline ends. CDR1 is SNHLY and CDR2 is FYNNEI in the germline V gene. In DNA form, the CDR3 reads TGTGCCAGCAGGCCACATACAGGGAACACTGAAGCTTTCTTT. This codes for CASRPHTGNTEAFF.

This clone was detected only a few times. This sequence joins TRBV7-8 and TRBJ1-1; TRBD1 matches 10 bases. V lost 2 bases and J lost 3; bases outside the gene matches: 6. CDR3 length: 16 residues. Germline lookup yields CDR1 SGHVS and CDR2 FQNEAQ. CDR3: CASSLWGQGFDTEAFF. Here the CDR3 DNA reads TGTGCCAGCAGCTTATGGGGACAGGGGTTTGACACTGAAGCTTTCTTT.

This clone was found once. The chain employs TRBV7-8 and TRBJ2-1; D might be TRBD2 (6 bases). This CDR3 spans 15 amino acids. Germline V gene data show CDR1 as SGHVS and CDR2 as FQNEAQ. V lost 3 bases and J lost 7, with 16 bases in between. The CDR3 bases are TGTGCCAGCAGCTTCTTCGGGGGAGTAGGGAATGAGCAGTTCTTC. Its translation is CASSFFGGVGNEQFF.

This rearrangement joins TRBV15 to TRBJ2-1; D might be TRBD2 (6 bases). Looked up from germline, CDR1 is LNHNV and CDR2 is YYDKDF (reference sequence). With 5 bases removed from V and 7 bases from J, the gap between germline ends came to 12 bases. The CDR3 runs 13 residues. This chain's CDR3 is CATSQRVRNEQFF. The CDR3 nucleotides read TGTGCCACCAGCCAGCGGGTGAGGAATGAGCAGTTCTTC. Full variable domain (missing parts from reference TRBV15 and TRBJ2-1): DAMVIQNPRYQVTQFGKPVTLSCSQTLNHNVMYWYQQKSSQAPKLLFHYYDKDFNNEADTPDNFQSRRPNTSFCFLDIRSPGLGDTAMYLCATSQRVRNEQFFGPGTRLTVL.

This chain uses TRBV5-6 with TRBJ2-5; 11 bases agree with TRBD2. The CDR3 sequence is 19 residues long. Germline CDR1 reads SGHDT; CDR2 reads YYEEEE. The V gene end was trimmed by 3 bases and the J gene end by 2 bases; junction bases not matched to a gene: 15. The CDR3 coding sequence is TGTGCCAGCAGCTGGAGGGGCCTAGCGGGGGGCAATCCACAAGAGACCCAGTACTTC. Its translation: CASSWRGLAGGNPQETQYF.

The rearrangement joins TRBV5-1 to TRBJ2-5; D is possibly TRBD2 (6 bases). Germline-derived CDR1 and CDR2 are SGHRS and YFSETQ. The V and J ends lost 0 bases and 2 bases respectively, with 14 bases between them. The CDR3 is 16 amino acids. The CDR3 nucleotides are TGCGCCAGCAGCTTGGCCCGCGGGGCGGGTCAAGAGACCCAGTACTTC. This translates into CASSLARGAGQETQYF.

A few counts support this clone. One end of the junction is discordant with germline, which a read error may explain. J is TRBJ1-1 and V is TRBV2; 7 bases map to TRBD1. Germline CDR1 is SNHLY and CDR2 is FYNNEI. This CDR3 has 13 residues. CDR3 protein: CASREDRVPEAFF. The CDR3, as DNA: TGTGCCAGCAGAGAAGACAGGGTCCCTGAAGCTTTCTTT.

This clone has only one observation. The junction differs from germline at one of its ends, possibly a read error. This sequence joins TRBV3-1 (or the pseudogene TRBV3-2) and TRBJ2-7; D uncertain. The length of the CDR3 is 9 residues. Germline V CDR1 and CDR2: LGHDT, YNNKEL (reference sequence). The CDR3 nucleotides read TGTGCCAGCAGCCAAGCCTCAAGCTTC. This gives the protein CASSQASSF.

The chain recombines TRBV4-2 with TRBJ1-4; a weak D match, TRBD1 (5 bases). The germline V and J ends were trimmed by 0 bases and 8 bases, with 13 bases remaining between them. Germline values: CDR1 LGHNA, CDR2 YNFKEQ. This CDR3 region has 15 residues. The CDR3 bases are TGTGCCAGCAGCCAAGATCTGGGGGTAGGAGAAAAACTGTTTTTT. Translation gives CASSQDLGVGEKLFF.

The chain employs TRBV15 and TRBJ2-7; 9 positions agree with TRBD1. The CDR3 spans 15 residues. Germline V gene sequence: CDR1 LNHNV, CDR2 YYDKDF (reference sequence). Trimming took 3 bases from V and 1 from J; bases not matched to a gene: 4. For the CDR3, the DNA is TGTGCCACCAGCAGGGGGACAGGGTGGTCCTACGAGCAGTACTTC. Translating gives CATSRGTGWSYEQYF.